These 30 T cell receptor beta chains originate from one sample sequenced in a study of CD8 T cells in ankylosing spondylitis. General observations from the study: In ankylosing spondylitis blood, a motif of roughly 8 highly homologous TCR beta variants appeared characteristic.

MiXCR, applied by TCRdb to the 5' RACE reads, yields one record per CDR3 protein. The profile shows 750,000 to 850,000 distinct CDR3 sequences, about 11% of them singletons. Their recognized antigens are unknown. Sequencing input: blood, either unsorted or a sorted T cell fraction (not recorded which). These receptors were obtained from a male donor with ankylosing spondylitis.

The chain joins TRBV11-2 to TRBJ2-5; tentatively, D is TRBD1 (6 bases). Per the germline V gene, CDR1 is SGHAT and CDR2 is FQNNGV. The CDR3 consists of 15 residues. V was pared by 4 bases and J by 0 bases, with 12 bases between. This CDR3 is CASSYGQNDQETQYF. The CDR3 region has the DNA TGTGCCAGCAGCTACGGACAGAACGACCAAGAGACCCAGTACTTC.

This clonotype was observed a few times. CDR3 residues: CSATPPSGIENTQYF. CDR3 nucleotide sequence: TGCAGTGCTACCCCTCCTAGCGGGATAGAGAATACGCAGTATTTT. The rearrangement links TRBV20-1 to TRBJ2-3, with TRBD2 matching over 9 bases. There are 15 residues in the CDR3. Germline lookup yields CDR1 DFQATT and CDR2 SNEGSKA (reference sequence). The trim removed 4 bases at V and 7 bases at J, leaving 12 bases unmatched.

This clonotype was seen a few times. In DNA form, the CDR3 reads TGCAGCGAAACCGGGACTAGCGGCTCTGAGACCCAGTACTTC. It encodes CSETGTSGSETQYF. The chain has TRBV20-1 and TRBJ2-5; 11 bases are a match to TRBD2. CDR3 length: 14 amino acids. The germline gives CDR1 DFQATT, CDR2 SNEGSKA (reference sequence).

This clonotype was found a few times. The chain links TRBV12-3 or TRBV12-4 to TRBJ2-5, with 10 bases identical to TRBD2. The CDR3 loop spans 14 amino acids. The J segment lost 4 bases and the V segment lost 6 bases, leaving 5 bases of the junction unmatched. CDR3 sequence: CASRLLAGIETQYF. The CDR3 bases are TGTGCCAGCAGATTACTAGCGGGGATAGAGACCCAGTACTTC.

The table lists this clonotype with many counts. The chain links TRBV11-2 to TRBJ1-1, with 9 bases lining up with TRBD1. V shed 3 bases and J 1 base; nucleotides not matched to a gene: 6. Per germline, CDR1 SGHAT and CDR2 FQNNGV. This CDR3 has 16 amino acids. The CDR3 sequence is CASSFQTGGANTEAFF. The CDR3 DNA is TGTGCCAGCAGCTTCCAGACAGGGGGGGCGAACACTGAAGCTTTCTTT.

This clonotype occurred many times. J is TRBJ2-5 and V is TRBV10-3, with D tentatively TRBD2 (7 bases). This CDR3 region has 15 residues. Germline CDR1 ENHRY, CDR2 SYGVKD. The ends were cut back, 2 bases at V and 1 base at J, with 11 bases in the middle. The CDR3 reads CAISEEGGVQETQYF. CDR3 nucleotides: TGTGCCATCAGTGAGGAGGGGGGGGTCCAAGAGACCCAGTACTTC.

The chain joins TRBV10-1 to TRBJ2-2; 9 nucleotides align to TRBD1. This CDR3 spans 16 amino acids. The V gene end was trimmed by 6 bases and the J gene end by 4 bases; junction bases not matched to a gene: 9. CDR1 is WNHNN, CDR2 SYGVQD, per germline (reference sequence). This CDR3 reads CASSTGTGTVTGELFF. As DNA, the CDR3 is TGCGCCAGCAGCACCGGGACAGGGACTGTCACCGGGGAGCTGTTTTTT.

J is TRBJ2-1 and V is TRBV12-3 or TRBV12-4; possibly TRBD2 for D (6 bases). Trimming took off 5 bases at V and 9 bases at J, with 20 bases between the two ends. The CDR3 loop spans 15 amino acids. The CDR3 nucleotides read TGTGCCAGCAGTACATATCGGAGGGCCTCGGGTGAGCAGTTCTTC. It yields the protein CASSTYRRASGEQFF.

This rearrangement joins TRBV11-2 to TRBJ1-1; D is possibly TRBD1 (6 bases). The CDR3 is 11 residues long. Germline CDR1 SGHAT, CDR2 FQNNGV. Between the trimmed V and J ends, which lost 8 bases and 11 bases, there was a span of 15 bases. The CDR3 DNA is TGTGCCAGCGAGGCGGAGGGGGGGGCTTTCTTT. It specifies CASEAEGGAFF.

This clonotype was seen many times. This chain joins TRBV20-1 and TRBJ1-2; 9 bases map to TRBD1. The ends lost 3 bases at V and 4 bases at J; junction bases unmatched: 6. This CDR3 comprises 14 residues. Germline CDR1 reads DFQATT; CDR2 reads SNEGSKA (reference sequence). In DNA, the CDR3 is TGCAGTGCTAGGGGCGGACAGGGGCCCTATGGCTACACCTTC. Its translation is CSARGGQGPYGYTF.

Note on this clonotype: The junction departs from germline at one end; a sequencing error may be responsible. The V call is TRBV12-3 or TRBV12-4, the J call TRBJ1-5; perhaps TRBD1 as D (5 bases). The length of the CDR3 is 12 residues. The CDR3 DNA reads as TGTGCCAGCAGTTTTGGGACCCAGCTCCAGCATTTT. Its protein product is CASSFGTQLQHF.

CDR3 protein: CASSYSSGPGRYEAFF. In DNA form, the CDR3 reads TGTGCCAGCAGTTACTCGTCAGGTCCGGGACGCTATGAAGCTTTCTTT. This chain joins TRBV6-5 and TRBJ1-1; possibly TRBD1 for D (5 bases). Trimming left V 0 bases short and J 7 bases short, with 18 bases between. CDR1 and CDR2 (germline): MNHEY, SVGAGI. This CDR3 is built from 16 residues.

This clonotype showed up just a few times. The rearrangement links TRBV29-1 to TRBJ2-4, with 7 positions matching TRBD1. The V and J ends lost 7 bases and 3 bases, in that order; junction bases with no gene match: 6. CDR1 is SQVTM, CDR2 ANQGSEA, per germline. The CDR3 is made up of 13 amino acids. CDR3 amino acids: CSANTGVKNIQYF. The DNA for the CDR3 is TGCAGCGCAAATACAGGGGTCAAAAACATTCAGTACTTC.

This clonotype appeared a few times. CDR3 protein: CASSPGWDPNEKLFF. The CDR3 nucleotides are TGTGCCAGCTCACCAGGGTGGGATCCTAATGAAAAACTGTTTTTT. This chain joins TRBV18 and TRBJ1-4; D is unclear. Germline V gene lookup returns CDR1 KGHSH and CDR2 LQKENI. V was shortened by 2 bases and J by 3 bases, with 10 bases between the two germline ends. The CDR3 has 15 residues. Together with reference TRBV18 and TRBJ1-4, the CDR3 gives the full variable domain: NAGVMQNPRHLVRRRGQEARLRCSPMKGHSHVYWYRQLPEEGLKFMVYLQKENIIDESGMPKERFSAEFPKEGPSILRIQQVVRGDSAAYFCASSPGWDPNEKLFFGSGTQLSVL.

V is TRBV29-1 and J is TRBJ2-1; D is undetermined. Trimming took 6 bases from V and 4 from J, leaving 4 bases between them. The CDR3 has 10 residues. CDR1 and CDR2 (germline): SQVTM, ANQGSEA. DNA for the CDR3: TGCAGCGTCCAGTACAATGAGCAGTTCTTC. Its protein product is CSVQYNEQFF.

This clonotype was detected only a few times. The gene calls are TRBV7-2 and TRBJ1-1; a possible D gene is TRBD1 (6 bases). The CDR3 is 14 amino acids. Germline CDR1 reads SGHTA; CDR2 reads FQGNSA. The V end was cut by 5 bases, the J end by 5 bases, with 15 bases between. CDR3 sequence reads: CASSRPTGRTEAFF. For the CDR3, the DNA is TGTGCCAGCAGCCGACCCACAGGGCGGACTGAAGCTTTCTTT.

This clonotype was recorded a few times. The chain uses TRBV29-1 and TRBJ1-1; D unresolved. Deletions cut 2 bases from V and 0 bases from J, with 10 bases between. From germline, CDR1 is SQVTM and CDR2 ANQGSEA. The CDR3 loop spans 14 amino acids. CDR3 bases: TGCAGCGTTGAAAGGAGGCTCTTGAACACTGAAGCTTTCTTT. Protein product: CSVERRLLNTEAFF.

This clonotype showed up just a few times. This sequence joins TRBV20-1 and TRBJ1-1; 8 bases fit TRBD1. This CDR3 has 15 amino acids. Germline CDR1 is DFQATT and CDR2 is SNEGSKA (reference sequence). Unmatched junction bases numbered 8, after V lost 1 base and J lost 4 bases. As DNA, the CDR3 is TGCAGTGCTAGAGTGACAGGGGCCGCGGGCACTGAAGCTTTCTTT. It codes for CSARVTGAAGTEAFF.

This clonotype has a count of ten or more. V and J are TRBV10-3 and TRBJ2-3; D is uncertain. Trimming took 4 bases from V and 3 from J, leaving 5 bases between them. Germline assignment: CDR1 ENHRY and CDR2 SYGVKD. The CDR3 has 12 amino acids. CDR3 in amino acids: CAISGVTDTQYF. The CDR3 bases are TGTGCCATCAGTGGCGTGACAGATACGCAGTATTTT.

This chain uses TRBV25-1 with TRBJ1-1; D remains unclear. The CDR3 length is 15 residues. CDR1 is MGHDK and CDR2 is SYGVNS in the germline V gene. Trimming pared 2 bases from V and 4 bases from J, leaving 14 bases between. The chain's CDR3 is CASSESLGEGTEAFF. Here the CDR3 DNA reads TGTGCCAGCAGTGAAAGCCTTGGGGAGGGCACTGAAGCTTTCTTT. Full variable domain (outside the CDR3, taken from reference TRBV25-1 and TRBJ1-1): EADIYQTPRYLVIGTGKKITLECSQTMGHDKMYWYQQDPGMELHLIHYSYGVNSTEKGDLSSESTVSRIRTEHFPLTLESARPSHTSQYLCASSESLGEGTEAFFGQGTRLTVV.

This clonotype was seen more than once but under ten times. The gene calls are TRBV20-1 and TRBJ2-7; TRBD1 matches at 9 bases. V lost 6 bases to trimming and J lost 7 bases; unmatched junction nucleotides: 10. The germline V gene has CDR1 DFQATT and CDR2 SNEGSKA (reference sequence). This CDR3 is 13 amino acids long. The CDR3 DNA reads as TGCAGTGCCCCTCGGGGACAGGGTAGGGAGCAGTACTTC. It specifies CSAPRGQGREQYF.

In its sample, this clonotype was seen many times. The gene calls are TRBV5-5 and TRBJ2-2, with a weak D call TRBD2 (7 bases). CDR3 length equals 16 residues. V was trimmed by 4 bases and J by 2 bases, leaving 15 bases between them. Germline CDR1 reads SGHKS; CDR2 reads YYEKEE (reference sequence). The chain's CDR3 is CASSSMGGPNTGELFF. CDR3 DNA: TGTGCCAGCAGCAGTATGGGGGGGCCTAACACCGGGGAGCTGTTTTTT.

CDR3 in amino acids: CSARSGTGEHNEQFF. CDR3 in DNA: TGCAGTGCTAGAAGCGGGACAGGGGAGCACAATGAGCAGTTCTTC. This chain connects TRBV20-1 to TRBJ2-1; 10 bases line up with TRBD1. The V gene's germline CDR1 is DFQATT and CDR2 SNEGSKA (reference sequence). The CDR3 spans 15 residues. Trimming took 2 bases from V and 5 from J; bases not matched to a gene: 6.

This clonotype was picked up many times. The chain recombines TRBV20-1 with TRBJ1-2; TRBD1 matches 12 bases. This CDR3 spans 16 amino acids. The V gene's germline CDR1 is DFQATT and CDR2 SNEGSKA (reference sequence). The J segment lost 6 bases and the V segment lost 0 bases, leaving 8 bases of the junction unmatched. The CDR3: CSARDRGTGGADGYTF. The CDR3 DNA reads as TGCAGTGCTAGAGATAGGGGGACAGGGGGCGCCGATGGCTACACCTTC.

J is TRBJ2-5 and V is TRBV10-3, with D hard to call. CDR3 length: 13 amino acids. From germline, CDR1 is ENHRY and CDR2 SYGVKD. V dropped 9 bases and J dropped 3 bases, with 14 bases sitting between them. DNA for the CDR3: TGTGCCATTGCCCCCCGACCGGAAGAGACCCAGTACTTC. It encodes CAIAPRPEETQYF.

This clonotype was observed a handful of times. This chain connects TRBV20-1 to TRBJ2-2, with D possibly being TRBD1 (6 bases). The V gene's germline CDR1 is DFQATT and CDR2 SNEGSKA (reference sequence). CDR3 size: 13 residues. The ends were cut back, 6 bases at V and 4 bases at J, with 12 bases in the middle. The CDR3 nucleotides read TGCAGTGCCCCCCCACAGGGCACCGGGGAGCTGTTTTTT. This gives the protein CSAPPQGTGELFF.

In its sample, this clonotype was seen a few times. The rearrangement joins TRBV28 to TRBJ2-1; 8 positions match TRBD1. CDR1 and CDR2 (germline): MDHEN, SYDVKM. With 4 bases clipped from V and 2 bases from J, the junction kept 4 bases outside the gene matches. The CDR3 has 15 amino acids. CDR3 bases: TGTGCCAGCAGTTACCCAGGGGGCGCCTACAATGAGCAGTTCTTC. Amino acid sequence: CASSYPGGAYNEQFF.

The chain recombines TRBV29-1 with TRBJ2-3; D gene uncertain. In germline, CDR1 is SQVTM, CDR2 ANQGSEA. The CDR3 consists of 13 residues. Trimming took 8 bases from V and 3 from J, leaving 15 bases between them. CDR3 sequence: CSFRASSTDTQYF. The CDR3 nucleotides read TGCAGCTTCCGGGCGTCAAGTACAGATACGCAGTATTTT.

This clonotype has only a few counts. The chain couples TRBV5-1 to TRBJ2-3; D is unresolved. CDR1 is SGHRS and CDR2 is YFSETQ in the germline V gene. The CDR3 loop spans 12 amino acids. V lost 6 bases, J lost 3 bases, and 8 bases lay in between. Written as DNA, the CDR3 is TGCGCCAGCAAAGGCCTAACAGATACGCAGTATTTT. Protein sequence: CASKGLTDTQYF.

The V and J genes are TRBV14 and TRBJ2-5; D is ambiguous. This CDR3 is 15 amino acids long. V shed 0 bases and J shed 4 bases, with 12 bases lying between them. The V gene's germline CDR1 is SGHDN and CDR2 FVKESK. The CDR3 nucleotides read TGTGCCAGCAGCCAAGATCGCCAGGCTCTAGAGACCCAGTACTTC. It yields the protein CASSQDRQALETQYF.